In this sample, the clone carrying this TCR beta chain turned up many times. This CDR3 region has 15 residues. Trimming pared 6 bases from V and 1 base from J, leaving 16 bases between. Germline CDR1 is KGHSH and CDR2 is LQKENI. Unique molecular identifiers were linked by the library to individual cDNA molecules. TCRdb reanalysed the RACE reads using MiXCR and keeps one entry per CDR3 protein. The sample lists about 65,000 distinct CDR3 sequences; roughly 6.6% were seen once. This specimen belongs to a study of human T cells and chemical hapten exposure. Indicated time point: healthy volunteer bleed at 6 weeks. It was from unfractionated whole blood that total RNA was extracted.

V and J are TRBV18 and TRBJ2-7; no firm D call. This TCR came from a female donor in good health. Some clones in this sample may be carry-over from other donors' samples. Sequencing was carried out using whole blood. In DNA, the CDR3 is TGTGCCAGCTCGCAAAGGACGGTGGGTTCCTACGAGCAGTACTTC. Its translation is CASSQRTVGSYEQYF.